The rows below give T cell receptor beta chains drawn from one sample of a study of EBV T-cell therapy then PD-1 blockade in nasopharyngeal carcinoma. Some clones are missing from TCRdb's copy, which holds only in-frame ones; the method was immunoSEQ multiplex PCR. This table has around 19,000 clones, 80% to 90% appearing once. For these receptors, no antigen is known. The source material was CD8+ T cells from blood, sampled at approximately day 250 from a patient whose treatment included autologous EBV-specific T cells and nivolumab. The source is a man between 40 and 49 years old with nasopharyngeal carcinoma. CDR3s include the opening cysteine and the closing phenylalanine or tryptophan. The D gene is left open where the match is weak. A clone size is listed for some rows: how often the clone was seen (once, few, many), or a class if it is expanded.

length: 14
D: TRBD1
J: TRBJ1-1
size: few
V: TRBV7-9
CDR3: CASSPDRVYTEAFF
DNA: TGTGCCAGCAGCCCAGACAGGGTGTACACTGAAGCTTTCTTT

length: 13
D: -
J: TRBJ2-7
size: -
V: TRBV9
CDR3: CASSPGRDYEQYF
DNA: TGTGCCAGCAGCCCCGGACGGGACTACGAGCAGTACTTC

length: 16
D: -
J: TRBJ1-6
size: -
V: TRBV6-5
CDR3: CASSLDILLNNSPLHF
DNA: TGTGCCAGCAGTTTGGACATCCTCCTCAATAATTCACCCCTCCACTTT

length: 11
D: -
J: TRBJ1-1
size: -
V: TRBV12-3/TRBV12-4
CDR3: CASSSAPPAFF
DNA: TGTGCCAGCAGTTCCGCCCCCCCCGCTTTCTTT

length: 17
D: -
J: TRBJ1-6
size: -
V: TRBV19
CDR3: CASSQEGGTRYNSPLHF
DNA: TGTGCCAGTAGTCAAGAGGGGGGAACGAGGTATAATTCACCCCTCCACTTT

length: 9
D: -
J: TRBJ1-4
size: -
V: TRBV21-1
CDR3: CASSRLGFF
DNA: TGTGCCAGCAGCAGGCTCGGGTTTTTT

length: 15
D: TRBD2
J: TRBJ2-3
size: -
V: TRBV9
CDR3: CASSVTSGGRDTQYF
DNA: TGTGCCAGCAGCGTGACTAGCGGGGGAAGGGATACGCAGTATTTT

length: 12
D: TRBD1
J: TRBJ1-6
size: -
V: TRBV5-4
CDR3: CASSIGGRSLHF
DNA: TGTGCCAGCAGCATAGGGGGCCGGTCCCTCCACTTT

length: 17
D: TRBD2
J: TRBJ2-3
size: -
V: TRBV10-3
CDR3: CAISESEGGGGTDTQYF
DNA: TGTGCCATCAGTGAGTCGGAGGGCGGGGGAGGCACAGATACGCAGTATTTT

length: 16
D: TRBD1
J: TRBJ1-5
size: -
V: TRBV4-2
CDR3: CASSQEEGQLNQPQHF
DNA: TGTGCCAGCAGCCAGGAGGAGGGACAGCTCAATCAGCCCCAGCATTTT

length: 15
D: -
J: TRBJ1-1
size: few
V: TRBV19
CDR3: CASSAEQGWDTEAFF
DNA: TGTGCCAGTAGTGCGGAACAGGGTTGGGACACTGAAGCTTTCTTT

length: 16
D: -
J: TRBJ1-3
size: medium-sized
V: TRBV13
CDR3: CASSIRGGLSGNTIYF
DNA: TGTGCCAGCAGCATTCGGGGGGGGCTGTCTGGAAACACCATATATTTT

length: 17
D: -
J: TRBJ2-7
size: -
V: TRBV25-1
CDR3: CASSVLGPMGHLDEQYF
DNA: TGTGCCAGCAGTGTACTTGGGCCCATGGGACATCTGGACGAGCAGTACTTC

length: 17
D: TRBD1
J: TRBJ1-1
size: -
V: TRBV7-6
CDR3: CASSLISLTGAKTEAFF
DNA: TGTGCCAGCAGCTTAATCTCTCTGACAGGGGCAAAAACTGAAGCTTTCTTT

length: 15
D: -
J: TRBJ1-3
size: few
V: TRBV15
CDR3: CATSRDAFSGNTIYF
DNA: TGTGCCACCAGCAGAGATGCGTTCTCTGGAAACACCATATATTTT

length: 14
D: -
J: TRBJ2-7
size: -
V: TRBV7-9
CDR3: CASSPRDTSYEQYF
DNA: TGTGCCAGCAGCCCACGGGACACGTCCTACGAGCAGTACTTC

length: 14
D: -
J: TRBJ2-7
size: -
V: TRBV5-1
CDR3: CASSLDGGGYEQYF
DNA: TGCGCCAGCAGCTTGGACGGGGGAGGCTACGAGCAGTACTTC

length: 12
D: -
J: TRBJ2-7
size: once
V: TRBV12-3/TRBV12-4
CDR3: CASSLAEYEQYF
DNA: TGTGCCAGCAGTTTAGCAGAGTACGAGCAGTACTTC

length: 15
D: TRBD1
J: TRBJ1-5
size: -
V: TRBV19
CDR3: CASSQDRGRGQPQHF
DNA: TGTGCCAGTAGCCAAGACAGGGGAAGGGGCCAGCCCCAGCATTTT

length: 14
D: -
J: TRBJ2-3
size: -
V: TRBV6-2/TRBV6-3
CDR3: CASSYTGMTDTQYF
DNA: TGTGCCAGCAGTTACACGGGAATGACTGATACGCAGTATTTT

length: 15
D: -
J: TRBJ1-4
size: -
V: TRBV4-3
CDR3: CASSQGTGGNEKLFF
DNA: TGCGCCAGCAGCCAAGGAACGGGGGGGAATGAAAAACTGTTTTTT

length: 14
D: TRBD1
J: TRBJ2-1
size: -
V: TRBV6-5
CDR3: CASSYYRGSNEQFF
DNA: TGTGCCAGCAGTTACTACAGGGGCTCGAATGAGCAGTTCTTC

length: 15
D: -
J: TRBJ2-1
size: -
V: TRBV7-8
CDR3: CASSLWGLTYNEQFF
DNA: TGTGCCAGCAGCTTATGGGGGCTAACCTACAATGAGCAGTTCTTC

length: 17
D: TRBD1
J: TRBJ1-3
size: -
V: TRBV7-8
CDR3: CASSLAFQGASGNTIYF
DNA: TGTGCCAGCAGCTTAGCTTTCCAGGGGGCCTCTGGAAACACCATATATTTT

length: 16
D: TRBD1
J: TRBJ2-6
size: -
V: TRBV29-1
CDR3: CSALRDRATGANVLTF
DNA: TGCAGCGCCCTCCGGGACAGGGCAACTGGGGCCAACGTCCTGACTTTC

length: 14
D: -
J: TRBJ1-2
size: -
V: TRBV5-1
CDR3: CASSLHRENYGYTF
DNA: TGCGCCAGCAGCTTGCACAGGGAAAACTATGGCTACACCTTC

length: 16
D: -
J: TRBJ1-3
size: once
V: TRBV6-2/TRBV6-3
CDR3: CASSRALHISGNTIYF
DNA: TGTGCCAGCAGCCGGGCCCTGCACATCTCTGGAAACACCATATATTTT

length: 13
D: -
J: TRBJ2-5
size: -
V: TRBV9
CDR3: CASSGQHQETQYF
DNA: TGTGCCAGCAGCGGACAGCACCAAGAGACCCAGTACTTC

length: 15
D: -
J: TRBJ2-7
size: -
V: TRBV7-9
CDR3: CASSFDFGPGSEQYF
DNA: TGTGCCAGCAGCTTCGATTTTGGCCCGGGATCCGAGCAGTACTTC

length: 13
D: TRBD2
J: TRBJ2-7
size: -
V: TRBV6-5
CDR3: CASGLAGSYEQYF
DNA: TGTGCCAGCGGACTAGCTGGATCTTACGAGCAGTACTTC

length: 11
D: -
J: TRBJ2-5
size: -
V: TRBV6-5
CDR3: CASIGEETQYF
DNA: TGTGCCAGCATCGGGGAAGAGACCCAGTACTTC

length: 13
D: -
J: TRBJ2-3
size: -
V: TRBV6-4
CDR3: CASSETGTDTQYF
DNA: TGTGCCAGCAGTGAGACAGGCACAGATACGCAGTATTTT

length: 16
D: TRBD1
J: TRBJ1-2
size: once
V: TRBV7-9
CDR3: CASSDRDRLLHYGYTF
DNA: TGTGCCAGCAGTGACAGGGACCGTCTCCTGCACTATGGCTACACCTTC

length: 16
D: -
J: TRBJ1-1
size: -
V: TRBV19
CDR3: CASSMRAEYMNTEAFF
DNA: TGTGCCAGTAGTATGCGGGCAGAATACATGAACACTGAAGCTTTCTTT

length: 15
D: -
J: TRBJ2-3
size: -
V: TRBV6-4
CDR3: CASSDSVGGTDTQYF
DNA: TGTGCCAGCAGTGACTCAGTGGGTGGCACAGATACGCAGTATTTT

length: 14
D: -
J: TRBJ2-5
size: once
V: TRBV27
CDR3: CASSLSGARRAQYF
DNA: TGTGCCAGCAGTTTATCGGGTGCGAGGCGGGCCCAGTACTTC

length: 14
D: TRBD1
J: TRBJ2-7
size: few
V: TRBV7-9
CDR3: CASSFLGRGIEQYF
DNA: TGTGCCAGCAGCTTCCTTGGCAGGGGGATCGAGCAGTACTTC

length: 12
D: -
J: TRBJ2-2
size: -
V: TRBV19
CDR3: CATEGYTGELFF
DNA: TGTGCCACCGAGGGATACACCGGGGAGCTGTTTTTT

length: 15
D: TRBD1
J: TRBJ2-3
size: -
V: TRBV19
CDR3: CASKPGQGLTDTQYF
DNA: TGTGCCAGTAAACCGGGACAGGGTCTCACAGATACGCAGTATTTT

length: 13
D: -
J: TRBJ2-1
size: -
V: TRBV6-4
CDR3: CASSVSTYNEQFF
DNA: TGTGCCAGCAGTGTCAGTACCTACAATGAGCAGTTCTTC

length: 16
D: TRBD1
J: TRBJ2-1
size: once
V: TRBV7-6
CDR3: CASSFRGQGAMDEQFF
DNA: TGTGCCAGCAGCTTTAGGGGACAGGGGGCGATGGATGAGCAGTTCTTC

length: 15
D: -
J: TRBJ1-2
size: once
V: TRBV13
CDR3: CASTLGGQLNYGYTF
DNA: TGTGCCAGCACCCTCGGGGGGCAGCTTAACTATGGCTACACCTTC

length: 14
D: -
J: TRBJ2-1
size: -
V: TRBV6-5
CDR3: CASCPGTPRDEQFF
DNA: TGTGCCAGCTGTCCCGGGACACCACGAGACGAGCAGTTCTTC

length: 14
D: -
J: TRBJ2-7
size: -
V: TRBV3-1/TRBV3-2
CDR3: CASSQDGPFYEQYF
DNA: TGTGCCAGCAGCCAAGATGGACCCTTCTACGAGCAGTACTTC

length: 14
D: TRBD1
J: TRBJ2-1
size: -
V: TRBV6-5
CDR3: CASSYSDRYNEQFF
DNA: TGTGCCAGCAGTTACTCGGACAGGTACAATGAGCAGTTCTTC

length: 13
D: -
J: TRBJ1-4
size: -
V: TRBV4-1
CDR3: CASSLPIAEKLFF
DNA: TGCGCCAGCAGCCTCCCGATCGCTGAAAAACTGTTTTTT

length: 13
D: -
J: TRBJ1-1
size: -
V: TRBV5-1
CDR3: CASSYKGATEAFF
DNA: TGCGCCAGCTCATATAAGGGTGCCACTGAAGCTTTCTTT

length: 16
D: TRBD2
J: TRBJ2-3
size: -
V: TRBV6-2/TRBV6-3
CDR3: CASSPRTSGVADTQYF
DNA: TGTGCCAGCAGTCCCAGGACTAGCGGGGTCGCAGATACGCAGTATTTT

length: 17
D: TRBD2
J: TRBJ2-1
size: -
V: TRBV15
CDR3: CATSREAGLGTYNEQFF
DNA: TGTGCCACCAGCAGAGAGGCGGGACTAGGCACCTACAATGAGCAGTTCTTC